The 10 T cell receptor beta chains listed next were all sequenced from one sample in a study of regulatory and conventional T cells in RAG deficiency. Conventional CD4+ T cells were sorted from blood as CD25-low CD127-high cells. Produced via immunoSEQ multiplex PCR; TCRdb's table is partial and in-frame only. The sample includes tens of thousands of clones, about 96% of them seen just once. The same data also went into a second study, on regulatory T cells. That paper states: The primer mix had 52 TRBV and 13 TRBJ primers.

The sequenced material came from CD25- CD4+ T cells sorted from blood. The receptor source for this set is a human donor in good health.

The J gene is TRBJ1-3, the V gene TRBV5-4; possibly TRBD1 for D (6 bases). Germline V CDR1 and CDR2: SGHNT, YYREEE (reference sequence). V was shortened by 4 bases and J by 4 bases, with 15 bases between the two germline ends. The CDR3 runs 15 residues. CDR3 DNA: TGTGCCAGCAGCATCCACAGGGTGGCCGGAAACACCATATATTTT. This gives the protein CASSIHRVAGNTIYF.

CDR3 nucleotides: TGTGCCACCAGCAGAGAAAGTTGGGCAGAATTGACTAGCGGAGCGGACACAGATACGCAGTATTTT. Encoded protein: CATSRESWAELTSGADTDTQYF. This chain links TRBV15 with TRBJ2-3, with 9 nucleotides matching TRBD2. The CDR3 is 22 residues long. Germline V gene sequence: CDR1 LNHNV, CDR2 YYDKDF (reference sequence). Unmatched junction bases numbered 21, after V lost 0 bases and J lost 2 bases.

The V call is TRBV9, the J call TRBJ1-1; 7 positions match TRBD1. V gave up 0 bases and J gave up 7 bases; unmatched junction bases: 3. Per germline, CDR1 SGDLS and CDR2 YYNGEE. The CDR3 is made up of 13 amino acids. Here the CDR3 reads CASSVGQGFEAFF. The CDR3 nucleotides are TGTGCCAGCAGCGTAGGACAGGGTTTTGAAGCTTTCTTT.

This clone is a singleton in its sample. V is TRBV5-8 and J is TRBJ2-1; possibly TRBD1 for D (6 bases). The V and J ends lost 2 bases and 6 bases respectively, with 12 bases between them. From germline, CDR1 is SGHTS and CDR2 YDEGEE. This CDR3 spans 14 amino acids. The CDR3 protein is CASSFRTVLNEQFF. The CDR3 nucleotides are TGTGCCAGCAGCTTCCGGACAGTACTCAATGAGCAGTTCTTC.

This clone showed up just once. This chain links TRBV6-5 with TRBJ2-7; D uncertain. The CDR3 spans 14 residues. V was clipped by 0 bases and J by 4 bases, with 10 bases between them. CDR1 is MNHEY, CDR2 SVGAGI, per germline. Here the CDR3 DNA reads TGTGCCAGCAGTTACTCGAGCAAGCCATACGAGCAGTACTTC. Residues: CASSYSSKPYEQYF.

The V and J genes are TRBV11-2 and TRBJ2-2; D is perhaps TRBD1 (5 bases). V was shortened by 5 bases and J by 5 bases, with 15 bases between the two germline ends. The CDR3 runs 15 residues. Germline V CDR1 and CDR2: SGHAT, FQNNGV. The CDR3 DNA reads as TGTGCCAGCAGCCCTGTGGCAGGGCGGACCGGGGAGCTGTTTTTT. Its translation is CASSPVAGRTGELFF.

The genes are TRBV5-1 and TRBJ2-7, with 7 bases identical to TRBD1. This CDR3 comprises 15 residues. Unmatched junction bases numbered 8, after V lost 4 bases and J lost 1 base. Germline V lookup: CDR1 SGHRS, CDR2 YFSETQ. CDR3: CASSLLGGQSYEQYF. CDR3 DNA sequence: TGCGCCAGCAGCCTCCTAGGGGGACAGTCCTACGAGCAGTACTTC.

The chain uses TRBV5-1 and TRBJ1-2; tentative D call: TRBD1 (6 bases). The CDR3 runs 12 residues. V lost 4 bases to trimming and J lost 4 bases, with 8 bases between them. CDR1 and CDR2 from the germline V gene are SGHRS and YFSETQ. In nucleotides, the CDR3 is TGCGCCAGCAGCGCGGACAGCTATGGCTACACCTTC. Residues: CASSADSYGYTF.

The rearrangement links TRBV30 to TRBJ2-7; 9 bases are a match to TRBD2. V gave up 1 base and J gave up 5 bases; unmatched junction bases: 15. The CDR3 length is 17 residues. Per the germline V gene, CDR1 is GTSNPN and CDR2 is SVGIG (reference sequence). The CDR3 region is CAWSGSKVAGVLDEQYF. The CDR3 DNA follows: TGTGCCTGGAGTGGATCCAAGGTAGCGGGGGTTCTCGACGAGCAGTACTTC.

V and J are TRBV2 and TRBJ2-5; a possible D gene is TRBD1 (5 bases). The CDR3 covers 14 residues. CDR1 is SNHLY and CDR2 is FYNNEI in the germline V gene. V was pared by 4 bases and J by 4 bases, with 13 bases between. The chain's CDR3 is CASSVEQVGETQYF. The CDR3 nucleotides read TGTGCCAGCAGTGTAGAACAGGTGGGAGAGACCCAGTACTTC. The full variable domain, in which reference TRBV2 and TRBJ2-5 provide the parts outside the CDR3, is EPEVTQTPSHQVTQMGQEVILRCVPISNHLYFYWYRQILGQKVEFLVSFYNNEISEKSEIFDDQFSVERPDGSNFTLKIRSTKLEDSAMYFCASSVEQVGETQYFGPGTRLLVL.